The 10 T cell receptor beta chains below all came from one sample that was sequenced in a study of blood T cell repertoires in COVID-19. Using immunoSEQ multiplex PCR, the repertoire was profiled, and TCRdb retains in-frame clones only, with some absent. Of under 250,000 clones in the sample, about 83% are singletons; the top ten hold 2% to 3%. The specimen was peripheral blood. The receptor source for this set is a woman aged 40 to 50 with active or convalescent COVID-19.

The chain links TRBV28 to TRBJ1-4; D is uncertain. The CDR3 has 12 amino acids. Trimming removed 6 bases at V and 6 bases at J, with 8 bases between. The germline V gene encodes CDR1 MDHEN and CDR2 SYDVKM. The CDR3 coding sequence is TGTGCCAGCAGCTCCTTTGATGAAAAACTGTTTTTT. It codes for CASSSFDEKLFF.

The chain joins TRBV24-1 to TRBJ2-7; 10 bases match TRBD1. The germline gives CDR1 KGHDR, CDR2 SFDVKD. Trimming removed 3 bases from V and 6 bases from J; junction bases left unmatched: 10. The CDR3 has 16 amino acids. CDR3 sequence reads: CATSDRSGTGDIEQYF. CDR3 bases: TGTGCCACCAGTGATCGATCCGGGACAGGGGACATCGAGCAGTACTTC.

V and J are TRBV25-1 and TRBJ1-2; a possible D gene is TRBD1 (5 bases). Deletions cut 1 base from V and 2 bases from J, with 8 bases between. CDR1 and CDR2 from the germline V gene are MGHDK and SYGVNS. This CDR3 is 14 amino acids long. The CDR3 DNA sequence: TGTGCCAGCAGTGAATGGGAGGGGAACTATGGCTACACCTTC. Protein: CASSEWEGNYGYTF.

This sequence joins TRBV10-2 and TRBJ1-5, with D unresolved. Trimming took off 4 bases at V and 1 base at J, with 5 bases between the two ends. The CDR3 is 13 amino acids. CDR1 and CDR2 (germline): WSHSY, SAAADI. CDR3 sequence (DNA): TGCGCCAGCAGTGCGCAGAGCAATCAGCCCCAGCATTTT. Translating it yields CASSAQSNQPQHF.

This clone appeared a few times. This chain joins TRBV5-1 and TRBJ2-7; unclear D gene. The CDR3 runs to 13 residues. V dropped 9 bases and J dropped 3 bases, with 16 bases sitting between them. Looked up from germline, CDR1 is SGHRS and CDR2 is YFSETQ. The CDR3 DNA reads TGCGCCACCCCGCAAGGCGGAGACTACGAGCAGTACTTC. It specifies CATPQGGDYEQYF.

The chain has TRBV4-1 and TRBJ1-2, with D tentatively TRBD1 (5 bases). CDR1 and CDR2 from the germline V gene are MGHRA and YSYEKL. The CDR3 is 19 amino acids. Trimming took off 7 bases at V and 2 bases at J, with 29 bases between the two ends. In nucleotides, the CDR3 is TGCGCCAGCAACGCTAATTATGGGGGGACGGCCACGGCGAACTATGGCTACACCTTC. It encodes CASNANYGGTATANYGYTF.

The CDR3, as DNA: TGCGCCAGCAGCTTTGACACGTCGAGTCCCAAGCCGAACACCGGGGAGCTGTTTTTT. Translating it yields CASSFDTSSPKPNTGELFF. The chain links TRBV5-1 to TRBJ2-2, with D unresolved. The CDR3 spans 19 residues. V lost 2 bases to trimming and J lost 0 bases, with 20 bases between them. Germline CDR1 is SGHRS and CDR2 is YFSETQ.

V gene TRBV19 combines with J gene TRBJ1-1, with TRBD1 matching 7 bases. Unmatched junction bases numbered 3, after V lost 4 bases and J lost 4 bases. The CDR3 consists of 13 residues. Germline loops: CDR1 LNHDA, CDR2 SQIVND (reference sequence). CDR3 region: CASSNRGGTEAFF. CDR3 DNA sequence: TGTGCCAGTAGTAACAGGGGCGGCACTGAAGCTTTCTTT.

The chain carries TRBV5-1 and TRBJ2-5, with 7 bases lining up with TRBD1. V gave up 4 bases and J gave up 4 bases; unmatched junction bases: 4. The CDR3 spans 13 residues. CDR1 and CDR2 (germline): SGHRS, YFSETQ. The CDR3 sequence is CASSEGARETQYF. The DNA of the CDR3 is TGCGCCAGCAGCGAGGGGGCGCGAGAGACCCAGTACTTC.

The V gene is TRBV4-1, the J gene TRBJ2-7; 10 positions agree with TRBD2. J gave up 1 base and V 4 bases, and 7 bases lay outside the gene matches. The CDR3 has 16 amino acids. Germline CDR1 reads MGHRA; CDR2 reads YSYEKL. CDR3 nucleotide sequence: TGCGCCAGCAGCCCAGTAGCGGGGGGCCTGTCCTACGAGCAGTACTTC. Protein sequence: CASSPVAGGLSYEQYF.